The following is a T cell receptor beta chain sequence with its context. The sample belongs to a study of OX40 agonist ivuxolimab in advanced cancers. The V gene's germline CDR1 is DFQATT and CDR2 SNEGSKA (reference sequence). The V end lost 3 bases, the J end lost 4 bases, and 6 bases lay between the germline ends. The CDR3 totals 11 residues. Clones were sequenced by immunoSEQ multiplex PCR, and TCRdb holds only the in-frame ones, with some missing. The sample has tens of thousands of clones; around 87% are singletons. This specimen consisted of CD4+ or CD8+ T cells sorted from blood, obtained in a trial of the OX40 agonist ivuxolimab. The genes are TRBV20-1 and TRBJ1-1; D is uncertain. The sequence was collected from an adult with an advanced solid tumor such as melanoma, head and neck, liver or kidney cancer. CDR3 residues: CSARDSTEAFF. The CDR3, as DNA: TGCAGTGCTAGGGATAGCACTGAAGCTTTCTTT.